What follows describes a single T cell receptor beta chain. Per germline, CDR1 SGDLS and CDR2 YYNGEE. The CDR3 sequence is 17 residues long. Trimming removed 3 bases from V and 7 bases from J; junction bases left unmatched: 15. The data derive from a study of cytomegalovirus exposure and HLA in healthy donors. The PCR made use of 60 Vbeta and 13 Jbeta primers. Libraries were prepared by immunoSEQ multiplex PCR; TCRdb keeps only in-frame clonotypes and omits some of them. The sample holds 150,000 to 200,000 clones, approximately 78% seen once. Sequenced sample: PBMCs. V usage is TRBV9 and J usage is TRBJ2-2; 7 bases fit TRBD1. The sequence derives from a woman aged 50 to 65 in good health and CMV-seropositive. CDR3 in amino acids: CASSAHTGTEGSGELFF. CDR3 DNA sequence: TGTGCCAGCAGCGCTCACACCGGGACAGAGGGTAGCGGGGAGCTGTTTTTT.